This TCR beta chain was found in a study of T cell responses to AZD1222 COVID-19 vaccine. Study observations and caveats: Seropositive at baseline were only a handful of AZD1222 recipients. Clonal diversity was possibly underestimated, and white British individuals and females predominated among donors. Spike regions recognized by vaccine-associated CD4 TCRs spanned the protein, led by 160-218 and 743-854.

This clone showed up just a few times. What it recognizes is unknown. V dropped 5 bases and J dropped 6 bases, with 8 bases sitting between them. CDR3 length: 11 amino acids. Per germline, CDR1 SNHLY and CDR2 FYNNEI. Assay: immunoSEQ multiplex PCR; the TCRdb copy retains only in-frame clones and omits some. The sample shows about 270,000 clones, roughly 93% of them seen only once. Timing groups of about 4 and about 12 weeks for second doses were pooled. This rearrangement joins TRBV2 to TRBJ2-7; D remains ambiguous. This TCR was sampled from an adult who received the AZD1222 COVID-19 vaccine. The material was peripheral blood, obtained 28 days after the second AZD1222 dose. The DNA of the CDR3 is TGTGCCAGCAGTATGTATCGCGAGCAGTACTTC. It translates to CASSMYREQYF.